This T cell receptor beta chain was documented in a study of blood T cell repertoires in COVID-19. Turning to the study itself: PBMCs, B-cell-depleted T cells, or T cells provided the cDNA or gDNA that made up the material.

The germline V and J ends were trimmed by 6 bases and 3 bases, with 12 bases remaining between them. The germline V gene encodes CDR1 SGHRS and CDR2 YFSETQ. The CDR3 runs 13 residues. The method was immunoSEQ multiplex PCR; TCRdb's version includes in-frame clones alone and lacks a portion of them. The sample comprises about 270,000 clones, around 89% of which are singletons, and 2% to 2.5% rests with the top ten. The specimen sequenced was PBMCs or T cells enriched from blood (not recorded which). This TCR was recovered from a woman in her fifties or sixties in a cohort exposed to, infected with or recovered from COVID-19 (not recorded which). The chain links TRBV5-1 to TRBJ1-1; D may be TRBD1 (6 bases). The DNA for the CDR3 is TGCGCCAGCACATCCCCAGGGGACACTGAAGCTTTCTTT. Residues: CASTSPGDTEAFF.